A selection of T cell receptor beta chains follows, all from one sample in a study of blood T cell repertoires in COVID-19. Clones were sequenced by immunoSEQ multiplex PCR, and TCRdb holds only the in-frame ones, with some missing. This table has about 300,000 clones, approximately 90% appearing once. Source material: PBMCs or T cells enriched from blood (not recorded which). These receptors were obtained from a woman aged 18-29 years who had recovered from COVID-19. The CDR3 runs from the conserved cysteine through the conserved F or W. Each record gives: V gene, clone size, D gene, J gene, CDR3 protein, CDR3 DNA. The D gene is left open where the match is weak. Size tells how often a clone was seen (once, few, many) or the class of an expanded clone, and some rows leave it out.

>TRBV6-4|.|.|TRBJ1-2
CASSEGVDYGYTF
TGTGCCAGCAGCGAGGGTGTAGACTATGGCTACACCTTC
>TRBV18|many|TRBD1|TRBJ1-2
CASSPLPPGQTYGYTF
TGTGCCAGCTCACCCCTCCCCCCGGGACAGACATATGGCTACACCTTC
>TRBV7-9|.|.|TRBJ2-7
CASSLQGSGEQYF
TGTGCCAGCAGCTTACAGGGGTCCGGAGAGCAGTACTTC
>TRBV27|.|TRBD1|TRBJ2-5
CASSTRTGGQETQYF
TGTGCCAGCAGTACCCGGACAGGGGGCCAAGAGACCCAGTACTTC
>TRBV19|.|.|TRBJ2-5
CASSIADPQGTQYF
TGTGCCAGTAGTATAGCGGACCCTCAGGGGACCCAGTACTTC
>TRBV19|.|.|TRBJ1-5
CASSIDLRENNQPQHF
TGTGCCAGTAGTATAGATCTTCGGGAAAACAATCAGCCCCAGCATTTT
>TRBV19|.|TRBD1|TRBJ2-7
CASSAQGSYEQYF
TGTGCCAGTAGTGCACAGGGGTCCTACGAGCAGTACTTC
>TRBV5-1|.|TRBD1|TRBJ1-2
CASSPTGGNYGYTF
TGCGCCAGCAGCCCGACAGGGGGAAACTATGGCTACACCTTC
>TRBV30|few|.|TRBJ2-2
CAWRKLDGQYRELFF
TGTGCCTGGAGGAAATTGGACGGACAGTACCGGGAGCTGTTTTTT
>TRBV23-1|once|.|TRBJ1-3
CASSHNPPAGYPGNTIYF
TGCGCCAGCAGCCACAACCCCCCCGCAGGGTATCCTGGAAACACCATATATTTT
>TRBV5-1|.|.|TRBJ2-3
CASSLGPKNTDTQYF
TGCGCCAGCAGCTTGGGGCCGAAGAACACAGATACGCAGTATTTT
>TRBV10-3|.|TRBD1|TRBJ1-2
CATRRPAGGSVGGYTF
TGTGCCACTCGGCGCCCGGCAGGGGGTTCAGTGGGTGGCTACACCTTC
>TRBV24-1|.|.|TRBJ2-3
CATSDWGAGSTDTQYF
TGTGCCACCAGTGACTGGGGAGCAGGCAGCACAGATACGCAGTATTTT
>TRBV5-4|.|TRBD1|TRBJ2-4
CASSLQGAVKNIQYF
TGTGCCAGCAGCCTTCAGGGGGCGGTAAAAAACATTCAGTACTTC
>TRBV27|.|TRBD1|TRBJ1-5
CASSPRGQGYQPQHF
TGTGCCAGCAGTCCCCGGGGACAGGGGTATCAGCCCCAGCATTTT
>TRBV21-1|.|.|TRBJ1-5
CASSRESADRKPQHF
TGTGCCAGCAGCAGGGAGTCAGCAGACAGGAAGCCCCAGCATTTT
>TRBV7-9|.|.|TRBJ2-7
CASSASGTPSYEQYF
TGTGCCAGCAGCGCTTCCGGGACACCTTCCTACGAGCAGTACTTC
>TRBV13|.|TRBD1|TRBJ1-3
CASSWGDRGLLSGNTIYF
TGTGCCAGCAGCTGGGGGGACAGGGGTCTGCTCTCTGGAAACACCATATATTTT
>TRBV9|.|.|TRBJ2-7
CASSVDQGLIYEQYF
TGTGCCAGCAGCGTAGACCAGGGTCTTATCTACGAGCAGTACTTC
>TRBV16|.|TRBD1|TRBJ1-5
CASSQSQGASGNQPQHF
TGTGCCAGCAGCCAATCACAGGGGGCGTCGGGCAATCAGCCCCAGCATTTT
>TRBV3-1/TRBV3-2|.|TRBD2|TRBJ2-1
CASSQGSPGGSYNEQFF
TGTGCCAGCAGCCAAGGTTCGCCGGGGGGGTCCTACAATGAGCAGTTCTTC
>TRBV28|.|TRBD2|TRBJ2-7
CASSLSTREGLYEQYF
TGTGCCAGCAGTTTGAGTACCCGGGAGGGCCTCTACGAGCAGTACTTC
>TRBV5-1|.|TRBD1|TRBJ1-6
CASSRGQAHNSPLHF
TGCGCCAGCAGCAGGGGACAGGCGCATAATTCACCCCTCCACTTT
>TRBV7-9|.|TRBD2|TRBJ2-1
CASSFKVGLAGGNNEQFF
TGTGCCAGCAGCTTCAAGGTGGGACTAGCGGGAGGTAACAATGAGCAGTTCTTC
>TRBV3-1/TRBV3-2|.|.|TRBJ2-7
CASSTYDEQYF
TGTGCCAGCAGCACCTACGATGAGCAGTACTTC
>TRBV24-1|once|.|TRBJ1-2
CATSDPLDRNYGYTF
TGTGCCACCAGTGATCCCCTTGACAGAAACTATGGCTACACCTTC
>TRBV29-1|once|.|TRBJ2-2
CSGIRQPGELFF
TGCAGCGGTATCAGACAGCCCGGGGAGCTGTTTTTT
>TRBV7-9|.|.|TRBJ1-4
CASSLAGDEKLFF
TGTGCCAGCAGCTTAGCAGGGGATGAAAAACTGTTTTTT
>TRBV28|once|.|TRBJ1-3
CASRSGTLSSGNTIYF
TGTGCCAGCAGGTCCGGGACATTAAGCTCTGGAAACACCATATATTTT
>TRBV4-1|.|TRBD2|TRBJ2-3
CASSQGGAGGGTDTQYF
TGCGCCAGCAGCCAAGGGGGCGCGGGGGGCGGCACAGATACGCAGTATTTT
>TRBV19|once|TRBD1|TRBJ2-5
CATTDRGGTKRPSGQYF
TGTGCCACTACCGACAGGGGTGGCACCAAGAGACCCAGTGGTCAGTACTTC
>TRBV5-1|few|TRBD2|TRBJ2-3
CASSSLAGGSTDTQYF
TGCGCCAGCAGCTCTCTAGCGGGGGGCTCCACAGATACGCAGTATTTT
>TRBV6-5|.|.|TRBJ1-1
CASSFGGSTEAFF
TGTGCCAGCAGTTTCGGGGGAAGCACTGAAGCTTTCTTT
>TRBV18|.|.|TRBJ1-2
CASSPRILQGEGYGYTF
TGTGCCAGCTCACCAAGAATTCTCCAGGGCGAAGGATATGGCTACACCTTC
>TRBV15|.|.|TRBJ2-1
CATSRAISPHNEQFF
TGTGCCACCAGCAGAGCAATCAGTCCGCACAATGAGCAGTTCTTC
>TRBV19|once|.|TRBJ1-3
CASSILQGRHTIYF
TGTGCCAGTAGTATTCTTCAGGGGAGACACACCATATATTTT
>TRBV3-1/TRBV3-2|.|.|TRBJ1-6
CASSSGMDSPLHF
TGTGCCAGCAGCTCGGGTATGGATTCACCCCTCCACTTT
>TRBV24-1|.|TRBD1|TRBJ2-7
CATSDSPGDSSYEQYF
TGTGCCACCAGTGATTCCCCCGGGGACAGCTCCTACGAGCAGTACTTC
>TRBV7-2|.|TRBD2|TRBJ2-1
CASSLGAGVVYHEQFF
TGTGCCAGCAGCTTAGGCGCGGGGGTGGTCTACCATGAGCAGTTCTTC
>TRBV11-2|.|.|TRBJ2-7
CASSEQVLSYEQYF
TGTGCCAGCAGCGAACAGGTACTCTCCTACGAGCAGTACTTC
>TRBV27|.|TRBD2|TRBJ2-1
CASSLDGASGSLEQFF
TGTGCCAGCAGTTTAGATGGGGCTAGCGGGAGTCTTGAGCAGTTCTTC
>TRBV19|few|.|TRBJ1-2
CASTTDGDYGYTF
TGTGCCAGTACCACCGACGGGGACTATGGCTACACCTTC
>TRBV27|.|.|TRBJ1-4
CASSSTPGQRAATNEKLFF
TGTGCCAGCAGTTCCACCCCCGGACAGCGCGCTGCAACTAATGAAAAACTGTTTTTT
>TRBV19|.|.|TRBJ2-7
CASSPSLDAGEQYF
TGTGCCAGTAGTCCGTCTTTGGATGCGGGAGAGCAGTACTTC